This T cell receptor beta chain originates from a study of technical replicates of blood from four donors. Per germline, CDR1 SNHLY and CDR2 FYNNEI. V was clipped by 6 bases and J by 0 bases; unmatched bases: 7. This CDR3 is built from 15 residues. The protocol was immunoSEQ multiplex PCR, while the TCRdb copy is restricted to in-frame clones and leaves out a portion. The sample carries around 71,000 clones, roughly 90% recorded once. The V gene is TRBV2, the J gene TRBJ2-7; 8 bases line up with TRBD1. Sequencing input: T cells isolated from PBMCs. This TCR derives from a human donor in good health. In nucleotides, the CDR3 is TGTGCCAGCAGCCCTCCGGGACAGGACTCCTACGAGCAGTACTTC. This translates into CASSPPGQDSYEQYF.